This TCR beta chain was sequenced in a study of blood T cell repertoires in COVID-19. Study background: PBMCs, B-cell-depleted T cells, or T cells provided the cDNA or gDNA that made up the material.

CDR1 MNHNS and CDR2 SASEGT come from the germline V gene. The CDR3 spans 17 residues. The junction had 9 bases not matched to a gene; V was cut back by 1 base and J by 4 bases. Sequenced by immunoSEQ multiplex PCR; TCRdb stores in-frame clones only, minus some. The sample shows 250,000 or so clones, 85% to 90% of them seen only once. Participant ages covered about 18 to 89 years across 24 US areas. The sequence came from a woman aged 25 to 39 with acute COVID-19. Sequencing was performed on PBMCs or T cells enriched from blood (not recorded which). The chain joins TRBV6-1 to TRBJ2-3; 9 positions match TRBD2. CDR3 sequence: CASSEGFRREGPDTQYF. Written as DNA, the CDR3 is TGTGCCAGCAGTGAAGGCTTTAGGCGGGAGGGCCCAGATACGCAGTATTTT.